This T cell receptor (beta chain) was identified in a study of T cells in Graves' hyperthyroidism and ophthalmopathy. This clonotype was observed many times. Regions amplified from RNA transcripts were the TCR beta CDR3 regions. RT-PCR in the first round (using the HTBI primer set) targeted the TCR CDR3. Each CDR3 protein is one row after TCRdb ran MiXCR on the multiplex PCR reads. The table has under 700,000 distinct CDR3 sequences, 46% seen once; the top ten hold 8.2%. CDR3 size: 12 residues. The V and J ends lost 6 bases and 8 bases respectively, with 16 bases between them. The germline CDR1 and CDR2 sequences are SQVTM and ANQGSEA.

Input material: peripheral blood or thyroid tissue (not recorded which). J is TRBJ1-2 and V is TRBV29-1, with D possibly TRBD1 on 5 matching bases. This receptor was obtained from a woman between 18 and 30 years old with Graves' hyperthyroidism. The CDR3 protein is CSVAGTGGGYTF. The DNA of the CDR3 is TGCAGCGTCGCCGGGACGGGCGGGGGCTACACCTTC.